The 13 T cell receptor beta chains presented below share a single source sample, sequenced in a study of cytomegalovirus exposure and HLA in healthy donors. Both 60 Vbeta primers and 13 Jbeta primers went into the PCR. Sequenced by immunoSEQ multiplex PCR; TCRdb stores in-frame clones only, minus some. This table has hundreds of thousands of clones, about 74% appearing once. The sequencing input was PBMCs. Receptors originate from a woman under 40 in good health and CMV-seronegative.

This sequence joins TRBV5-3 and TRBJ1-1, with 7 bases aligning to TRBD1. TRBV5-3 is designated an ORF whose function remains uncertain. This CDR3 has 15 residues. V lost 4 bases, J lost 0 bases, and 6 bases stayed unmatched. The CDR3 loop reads CARSGYTGVNTEAFF. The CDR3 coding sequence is TGTGCCAGAAGCGGCTATACAGGGGTGAACACTGAAGCTTTCTTT.

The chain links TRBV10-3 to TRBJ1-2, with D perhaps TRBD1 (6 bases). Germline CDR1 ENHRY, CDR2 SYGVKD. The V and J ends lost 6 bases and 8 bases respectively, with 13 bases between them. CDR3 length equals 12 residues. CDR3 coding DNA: TGTGCCATCAGCCGGGGGGGCGTGGGCTACACCTTC. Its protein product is CAISRGGVGYTF.

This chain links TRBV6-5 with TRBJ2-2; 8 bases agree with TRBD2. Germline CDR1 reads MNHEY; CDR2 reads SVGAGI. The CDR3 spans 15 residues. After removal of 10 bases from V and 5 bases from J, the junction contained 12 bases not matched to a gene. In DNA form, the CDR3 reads TGTGCCAACCTAAGAGCGGGAGTAAGAACCGGGGAGCTGTTTTTT. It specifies CANLRAGVRTGELFF.

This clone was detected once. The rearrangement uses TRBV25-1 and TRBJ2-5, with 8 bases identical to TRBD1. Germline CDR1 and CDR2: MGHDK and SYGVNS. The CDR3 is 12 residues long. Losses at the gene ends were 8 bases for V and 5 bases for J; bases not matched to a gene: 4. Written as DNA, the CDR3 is TGTGCCAGCGGACAGGGTCACGAGACCCAGTACTTC. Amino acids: CASGQGHETQYF.

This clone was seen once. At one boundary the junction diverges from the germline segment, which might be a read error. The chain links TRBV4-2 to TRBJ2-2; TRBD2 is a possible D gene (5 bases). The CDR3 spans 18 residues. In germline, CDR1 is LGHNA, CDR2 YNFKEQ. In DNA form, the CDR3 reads TGTGCCATCAGCCCCCGGGGAGCGCCTAACCCTAACACCGGGGAGCTGTTTTTT. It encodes CAISPRGAPNPNTGELFF.

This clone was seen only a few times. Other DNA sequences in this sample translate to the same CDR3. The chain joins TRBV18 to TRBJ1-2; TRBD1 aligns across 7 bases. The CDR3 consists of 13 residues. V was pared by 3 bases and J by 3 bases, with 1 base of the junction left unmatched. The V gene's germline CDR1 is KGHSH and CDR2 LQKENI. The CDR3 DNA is TGTGCCAGCTCACCCGGGACAGACTATGGCTACACCTTC. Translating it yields CASSPGTDYGYTF.

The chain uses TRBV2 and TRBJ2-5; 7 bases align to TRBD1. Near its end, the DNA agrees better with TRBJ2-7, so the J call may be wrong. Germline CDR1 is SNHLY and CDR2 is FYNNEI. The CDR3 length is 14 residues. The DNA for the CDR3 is TGTGCCAGCAGTGTAGGGACAGACACCTACGAGCAGTACTTC. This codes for CASSVGTDTYEQYF.

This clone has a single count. The CDR3 loop is CASSPGSLAEGPYEQYF. CDR3 DNA sequence: TGTGCCAGCTCACCAGGCTCGCTAGCGGAGGGCCCCTACGAGCAGTACTTC. The chain links TRBV18 to TRBJ2-7; 7 positions match TRBD2. Germline lookup yields CDR1 KGHSH and CDR2 LQKENI. V was clipped by 2 bases and J by 2 bases; unmatched bases: 12. The CDR3 spans 17 residues.

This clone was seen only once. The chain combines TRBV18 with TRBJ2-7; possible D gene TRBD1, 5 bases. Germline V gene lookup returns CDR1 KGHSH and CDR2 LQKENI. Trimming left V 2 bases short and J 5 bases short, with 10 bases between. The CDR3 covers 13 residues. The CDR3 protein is CASSPSGLHEQYF. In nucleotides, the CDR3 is TGTGCCAGCTCACCATCAGGGCTCCACGAGCAGTACTTC.

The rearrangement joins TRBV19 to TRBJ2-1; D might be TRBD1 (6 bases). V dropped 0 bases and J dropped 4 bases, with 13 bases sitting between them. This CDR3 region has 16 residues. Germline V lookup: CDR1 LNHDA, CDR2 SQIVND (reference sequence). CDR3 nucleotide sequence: TGTGCCAGTAGTATAGAGGGGCAGGGGCCTTACAATGAGCAGTTCTTC. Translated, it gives CASSIEGQGPYNEQFF. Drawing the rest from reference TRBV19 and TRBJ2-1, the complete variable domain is DGGITQSPKYLFRKEGQNVTLSCEQNLNHDAMYWYRQDPGQGLRLIYYSQIVNDFQKGDIAEGYSVSREKKESFPLTVTSAQKNPTAFYLCASSIEGQGPYNEQFFGPGTRLTVL.

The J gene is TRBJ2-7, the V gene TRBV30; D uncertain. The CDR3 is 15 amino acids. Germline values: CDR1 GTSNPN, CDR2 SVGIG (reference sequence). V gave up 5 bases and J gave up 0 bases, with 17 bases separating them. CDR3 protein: CAWGGVKTSSYEQYF. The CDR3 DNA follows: TGTGCCTGGGGCGGCGTGAAGACCAGCTCCTACGAGCAGTACTTC.

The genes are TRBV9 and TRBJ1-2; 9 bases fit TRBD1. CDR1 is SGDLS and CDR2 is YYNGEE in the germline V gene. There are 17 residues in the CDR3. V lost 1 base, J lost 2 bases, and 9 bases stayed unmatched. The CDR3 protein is CASSVKARDRVNYGYTF. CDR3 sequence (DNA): TGTGCCAGCAGCGTAAAGGCCAGGGACAGGGTGAACTATGGCTACACCTTC.

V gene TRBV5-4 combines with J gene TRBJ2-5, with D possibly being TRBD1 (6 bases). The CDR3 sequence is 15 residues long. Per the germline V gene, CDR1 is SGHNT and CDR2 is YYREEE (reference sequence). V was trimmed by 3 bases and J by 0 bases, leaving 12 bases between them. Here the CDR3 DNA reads TGTGCCAGCAGCTCAGGTCCAGGGGACCAAGAGACCCAGTACTTC. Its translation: CASSSGPGDQETQYF.